One and the same sample provided the 19 T cell receptor beta chains below, sequenced in a study of follicular helper T cells after annual influenza vaccination. Time point described: 2014-2015 season, pre-vaccination. The repertoire was sequenced with immunoSEQ multiplex PCR; TCRdb's copy has only in-frame clones and lacks some. Among approximately 25,000 clones listed, about 82% were seen once. Sequenced material: CXCR5+ CD38- circulating T follicular helper cells from blood, taken on the day of influenza vaccination. Subset indicated: circulating Tfh, non-naive CD4+CXCR5+PD-1+ (ICOS+CD38+ or ICOS-CD38-). These receptors originate from an adult who received the influenza vaccine.

The chain combines TRBV6-1 with TRBJ1-3; D not resolved. V lost 8 bases and J lost 7, with 18 bases in between. This CDR3 is 14 amino acids long. Germline V gives CDR1 MNHNS, CDR2 SASEGT. DNA of the CDR3: TGTGCCAGCCTTTATTCCTCTCTGGAGAACACCATATATTTT. Its translation: CASLYSSLENTIYF.

This chain links TRBV5-4 with TRBJ2-3, with D perhaps matching TRBD2 (5 bases). Trimming shortened V by 3 bases and J by 6 bases, and 17 bases separated the two germline ends. The CDR3 runs 15 residues. Germline V gives CDR1 SGHNT, CDR2 YYREEE (reference sequence). Written as DNA, the CDR3 is TGTGCCAGCAGCTCCTGGAGTCAGTCTAGCGATACGCAGTATTTT. Translation: CASSSWSQSSDTQYF.

This clone was observed a single time. This rearrangement joins TRBV6-6 to TRBJ1-2, with D uncertain. The CDR3 consists of 14 residues. V gave up 6 bases and J gave up 8 bases, with 19 bases separating them. CDR1 is MNHNY and CDR2 is SVGAGI in the germline V gene (reference sequence). The CDR3, as DNA: TGTGCCAGCAGCCTCTTGGGAGGGAGGCAAGGCTACACCTTC. This codes for CASSLLGGRQGYTF.

Only a few counts were recorded for this clone. The CDR3 DNA sequence: TGTGCCAGTAGTAGACAGATGAACACTGAAGCTTTCTTT. This gives the protein CASSRQMNTEAFF. The J gene is TRBJ1-1, the V gene TRBV19; D is perhaps TRBD1 (5 bases). This CDR3 is built from 13 residues. Germline CDR1 is LNHDA and CDR2 is SQIVND (reference sequence). The V and J ends lost 4 bases and 0 bases respectively, with 6 bases between them.

The chain has TRBV7-2 and TRBJ1-5, with 8 nucleotides matching TRBD1. The J segment lost 3 bases and the V segment lost 5 bases, leaving 6 bases of the junction unmatched. CDR1 is SGHTA, CDR2 FQGNSA, per germline. The CDR3 length is 15 residues. The CDR3, as DNA: TGTGCCAGCAGCCAGTGGACAGGGAACAATCAGCCCCAGCATTTT. Its translation is CASSQWTGNNQPQHF. The complete variable domain, with remaining parts taken from reference TRBV7-2 and TRBJ1-5, reads GAGVSQSPSNKVTEKGKDVELRCDPISGHTALYWYRQSLGQGLEFLIYFQGNSAPDKSGLPSDRFSAERTGGSVSTLTIQRTQQEDSAVYLCASSQWTGNNQPQHFGDGTRLSIL.

The table lists this clone with a few counts. The V call is TRBV6-6, the J call TRBJ2-1; 8 bases line up with TRBD1. The germline CDR1 and CDR2 sequences are MNHNY and SVGAGI (reference sequence). With 7 bases clipped from V and 5 bases from J, the junction kept 10 bases outside the gene matches. The CDR3 covers 15 residues. The CDR3: CASTQRAGGHNEQFF. DNA for the CDR3: TGTGCCAGCACCCAGAGGGCAGGGGGCCACAATGAGCAGTTCTTC.

The chain couples TRBV7-9 to TRBJ2-3; no firm D call. V was shortened by 3 bases and J by 5 bases, with 12 bases between the two germline ends. Germline V lookup: CDR1 SEHNR, CDR2 FQNEAQ (reference sequence). The CDR3 is made up of 14 amino acids. The CDR3 here is CASSLRSRLDTQYF. The CDR3 DNA reads TGTGCCAGCAGCTTGAGGAGTCGTCTAGATACGCAGTATTTT.

This clone has a handful of counts. This rearrangement joins TRBV10-3 to TRBJ2-7; 9 nucleotides line up with TRBD1. Trimming removed 2 bases from V and 0 bases from J; junction bases left unmatched: 2. CDR1 ENHRY and CDR2 SYGVKD come from the germline V gene. This CDR3 region has 15 residues. CDR3 in amino acids: CAISEEGQGSYEQYF. CDR3 sequence (DNA): TGTGCCATCAGTGAGGAGGGACAGGGCTCCTACGAGCAGTACTTC.

This chain joins TRBV28 and TRBJ1-6; D is perhaps TRBD1 (6 bases). Trimming left V 7 bases short and J 7 bases short, with 17 bases between. CDR1 is MDHEN, CDR2 SYDVKM, per germline. The CDR3 sequence is 15 residues long. CDR3 region: CASKEGGLYNSPLHF. In DNA, the CDR3 is TGTGCCAGCAAGGAGGGGGGGCTCTACAATTCACCCCTCCACTTT.

The V and J genes are TRBV11-2 and TRBJ2-1, with 7 bases lining up with TRBD1. The CDR3 extends over 16 amino acids. V gave up 5 bases and J gave up 4 bases; unmatched junction bases: 11. From germline, CDR1 is SGHAT and CDR2 FQNNGV. CDR3 loop: CASSPLQGDLYNEQFF. CDR3 DNA: TGTGCCAGCAGCCCCCTTCAGGGGGACCTTTACAATGAGCAGTTCTTC.

The V and J genes are TRBV6-1 and TRBJ2-2; TRBD1 is a possible D gene (5 bases). The germline V and J ends were trimmed by 5 bases and 6 bases, with 10 bases remaining between them. Germline V gene data show CDR1 as MNHNS and CDR2 as SASEGT. CDR3 length equals 13 residues. This chain's CDR3 is CASSLGVAGELFF. CDR3 DNA sequence: TGTGCCAGCAGTTTAGGGGTGGCCGGGGAGCTGTTTTTT.

The chain has TRBV5-1 and TRBJ2-2; possibly TRBD2 for D (6 bases). CDR3 length: 16 amino acids. Germline V gene data show CDR1 as SGHRS and CDR2 as YFSETQ. Trimming removed 0 bases from V and 7 bases from J, with 16 bases in between. The CDR3 region has the DNA TGCGCCAGCAGCTTGGCCCCCGGGCGGGGTGTCGGGGAGCTGTTTTTT. It translates to CASSLAPGRGVGELFF. The entire variable domain, with the rest obtained from reference TRBV5-1 and TRBJ2-2, is as follows: KAGVTQTPRYLIKTRGQQVTLSCSPISGHRSVSWYQQTPGQGLQFLFEYFSETQRNKGNFPGRFSGRQFSNSRSEMNVSTLELGDSALYLCASSLAPGRGVGELFFGEGSRLTVL.

The chain links TRBV11-2 to TRBJ1-1, with D perhaps matching TRBD1 (5 bases). The germline V gene has CDR1 SGHAT and CDR2 FQNNGV. CDR3 length equals 15 residues. V shed 1 base and J shed 2 bases, with 11 bases lying between them. The CDR3 DNA follows: TGTGCCAGCAGCTTAGTGGACAAACCTAACACTGAAGCTTTCTTT. This encodes CASSLVDKPNTEAFF. Complete variable domain (other parts from reference TRBV11-2 and TRBJ1-1): EAGVAQSPRYKIIEKRQSVAFWCNPISGHATLYWYQQILGQGPKLLIQFQNNGVVDDSQLPKDRFSAERLKGVDSTLKIQPAKLEDSAVYLCASSLVDKPNTEAFFGQGTRLTVV.

The chain couples TRBV5-1 to TRBJ2-1; TRBD2 matches at 7 bases. The CDR3 covers 15 residues. Germline-derived CDR1 and CDR2 are SGHRS and YFSETQ. After removal of 7 bases from V and 5 bases from J, the junction contained 12 bases not matched to a gene. CDR3 coding DNA: TGCGCCAGCCGCCAGGTGGGGCTAGCGGACAATGAGCAGTTCTTC. It codes for CASRQVGLADNEQFF. The variable domain in full, with the rest retrieved from reference TRBV5-1 and TRBJ2-1, is KAGVTQTPRYLIKTRGQQVTLSCSPISGHRSVSWYQQTPGQGLQFLFEYFSETQRNKGNFPGRFSGRQFSNSRSEMNVSTLELGDSALYLCASRQVGLADNEQFFGPGTRLTVL.

The chain couples TRBV7-3 to TRBJ1-1; TRBD1 might be the D (5 bases). This CDR3 region has 14 residues. Germline CDR1 SGHTA, CDR2 FQGTGA. V was pared by 5 bases and J by 6 bases, with 16 bases between. The CDR3 DNA is TGTGCCAGCAGCCCCCAGGGAGGGCTGGCTGAAGCTTTCTTT. Translated, it gives CASSPQGGLAEAFF.

The chain combines TRBV4-1 with TRBJ2-5, with a tentative D call TRBD2 (5 bases). The germline gives CDR1 MGHRA, CDR2 YSYEKL. V was shortened by 5 bases and J by 1 base, with 11 bases between the two germline ends. CDR3 length: 14 residues. The CDR3 reads CASSIRERQETQYF. In DNA form, the CDR3 reads TGCGCCAGCAGCATCCGGGAACGCCAAGAGACCCAGTACTTC.

This chain joins TRBV6-1 and TRBJ1-1; 10 bases agree with TRBD1. From germline, CDR1 is MNHNS and CDR2 SASEGT. Unmatched junction bases numbered 9, after V lost 11 bases and J lost 3 bases. The CDR3 extends over 14 amino acids. As DNA, the CDR3 is TGTGCCGCAGGGACAGGGGACTTCGACACTGAAGCTTTCTTT. Protein product: CAAGTGDFDTEAFF.

The chain uses TRBV30 and TRBJ1-1, with 7 positions matching TRBD1. CDR1 is GTSNPN and CDR2 is SVGIG in the germline V gene (reference sequence). After removal of 0 bases from V and 9 bases from J, the junction contained 7 bases not matched to a gene. This CDR3 spans 13 amino acids. In DNA form, the CDR3 reads TGTGCCTGGAGTGTCCGAGGGGACAGACAAGCTTTCTTT. It encodes CAWSVRGDRQAFF. The entire variable domain, with the rest obtained from reference TRBV30 and TRBJ1-1, is as follows: SQTIHQWPATLVQPVGSPLSLECTVEGTSNPNLYWYRQAAGRGLQLLFYSVGIGQISSEVPQNLSASRPQDRQFILSSKKLLLSDSGFYLCAWSVRGDRQAFFGQGTRLTVV.

The chain joins TRBV2 to TRBJ1-3; 10 bases align to TRBD1. V lost 5 bases and J lost 6; bases outside the gene matches: 7. CDR3 length: 15 residues. Per germline, CDR1 SNHLY and CDR2 FYNNEI. CDR3 amino acids: CASSRQGAGENTIYF. CDR3 nucleotide sequence: TGTGCCAGCAGTAGACAGGGGGCAGGAGAAAACACCATATATTTT.